These 4 T cell receptor beta chains were sequenced from one sample in a study of cytomegalovirus exposure and HLA in healthy donors. It was with 60 Vbeta and 13 Jbeta primers that the PCR ran. TCRdb's copy holds only in-frame clones and misses some; the assay was immunoSEQ multiplex PCR. The sample yields around 100,000 clones, around three quarters seen once. The sample was PBMCs. These receptors were taken from a female donor in good health and CMV-seropositive.

The chain has TRBV9 and TRBJ2-7, with D hard to call. Germline CDR1 SGDLS, CDR2 YYNGEE. This CDR3 has 12 residues. Trimming shortened V by 1 base and J by 3 bases, and 5 bases separated the two germline ends. CDR3 in amino acids: CASSVPNYEQYF. The CDR3 DNA reads as TGTGCCAGCAGCGTACCTAACTACGAGCAGTACTTC.

The V and J genes are TRBV18 and TRBJ2-7, with 9 bases lining up with TRBD1. This CDR3 is built from 16 residues. CDR1 is KGHSH, CDR2 LQKENI, per germline. V trimming: 6 bases; J trimming: 4 bases; junction bases outside the gene matches: 13. The CDR3, as DNA: TGTGCCAGCTCCCCCAAAGGGGGGACAGGGATGTACGAGCAGTACTTC. It encodes CASSPKGGTGMYEQYF. The whole variable domain, remainder taken from reference TRBV18 and TRBJ2-7, is NAGVMQNPRHLVRRRGQEARLRCSPMKGHSHVYWYRQLPEEGLKFMVYLQKENIIDESGMPKERFSAEFPKEGPSILRIQQVVRGDSAAYFCASSPKGGTGMYEQYFGPGTRLTVT.

The count of this clone is one. The CDR3 DNA sequence: TGTGCCCGCGGCTCGGCGGGGAGGACTGAAGCTTTCTTT. Translating gives CARGSAGRTEAFF. The chain uses TRBV30 and TRBJ1-1; D not resolved. The CDR3 extends over 13 amino acids. Trimming stripped 8 bases from V and 5 bases from J, with 18 bases between. Germline values: CDR1 GTSNPN, CDR2 SVGIG (reference sequence).

The chain carries TRBV6-5 and TRBJ1-6, with D perhaps TRBD1 (6 bases). The CDR3 has 16 residues. Germline V gene data show CDR1 as MNHEY and CDR2 as SVGAGI. V lost 2 bases, J lost 8 bases, and 16 bases lay in between. The DNA for the CDR3 is TGTGCCAGCAGTTACAAGGGGGGGGGATTGCATTCACCCCTCCACTTT. Its translation: CASSYKGGGLHSPLHF.